Listed here are 25 T cell receptor beta chains from one sample, sequenced in a study of T-cell memory formation after mild COVID-19. Using its own MiXCR run on the 5' RACE reads, TCRdb lists one record per CDR3 protein. The sample shows fewer than 650,000 distinct CDR3 sequences, about a fifth of them seen only once. Specimen: PBMCs or a T cell subset sorted from them (not recorded which). Receptors were obtained from an adult woman who had mild COVID-19 (a few samples of this study predate the infection). Cell type and time point are not known.

V usage is TRBV30 and J usage is TRBJ2-3, with D tentatively TRBD2 (6 bases). Germline V gene data show CDR1 as GTSNPN and CDR2 as SVGIG (reference sequence). The CDR3 covers 14 residues. V lost 5 bases to trimming and J lost 1 base, with 13 bases between them. CDR3 coding DNA: TGTGCCTGGGCATGGGGCGGGGGCACAGATACGCAGTATTTT. Protein: CAWAWGGGTDTQYF.

This clonotype turned up a few times. The gene calls are TRBV10-3 and TRBJ2-1; a weak D match, TRBD2 (5 bases). This CDR3 spans 11 amino acids. V dropped 7 bases and J dropped 5 bases, with 6 bases sitting between them. Germline assignment: CDR1 ENHRY and CDR2 SYGVKD. CDR3 sequence reads: CAIKRDNEQFF. The CDR3 nucleotides are TGTGCCATCAAGAGGGACAATGAGCAGTTCTTC.

DNA of the CDR3: TGTGCCAGCAGTTACTCACTGGACAGGCTAACCGGGGAGCTGTTTTTT. Translation: CASSYSLDRLTGELFF. The chain joins TRBV12-3 or TRBV12-4 to TRBJ2-2, with TRBD1 matching 7 bases. The CDR3 is 16 amino acids. The ends lost 4 bases at V and 5 bases at J; junction bases unmatched: 10.

The chain is built from TRBV7-2 and TRBJ2-7; D ambiguous. Germline V gives CDR1 SGHTA, CDR2 FQGNSA. V lost 5 bases to trimming and J lost 1 base, with 9 bases between them. This CDR3 spans 13 amino acids. CDR3 loop: CASSPYRSYEQYF. As DNA, the CDR3 is TGTGCCAGCAGCCCCTATCGGTCCTACGAGCAGTACTTC.

This sequence joins TRBV12-3 or TRBV12-4 and TRBJ2-1; tentative D call: TRBD2 (5 bases). The CDR3 is 12 residues long. Trimming took 8 bases from V and 13 from J, leaving 18 bases between them. CDR3: CASGLEARGQFF. CDR3 DNA sequence: TGTGCCAGCGGCCTGGAGGCCCGGGGACAGTTCTTC.

V usage is TRBV7-2 and J usage is TRBJ2-5; D gene ambiguous. Trimming took 1 base from V and 7 from J, leaving 10 bases between them. The CDR3 loop spans 13 amino acids. CDR1 is SGHTA, CDR2 FQGNSA, per germline. CDR3 sequence (DNA): TGTGCCAGCAGCTTAGATCCGGTGGGGACCCAGTACTTC. Its protein product is CASSLDPVGTQYF.

This clonotype has a handful of counts. This rearrangement joins TRBV5-6 to TRBJ1-2, with D unresolved. The germline V gene has CDR1 SGHDT and CDR2 YYEEEE. The CDR3 spans 12 residues. V gave up 1 base and J gave up 6 bases, with 7 bases separating them. CDR3 sequence reads: CASSLRTDGYTF. Written as DNA, the CDR3 is TGTGCCAGCAGCTTGAGAACCGATGGCTACACCTTC. Full variable domain (remainder filled in from reference TRBV5-6 and TRBJ1-2): DAGVTQSPTHLIKTRGQQVTLRCSPKSGHDTVSWYQQALGQGPQFIFQYYEEEERQRGNFPDRFSGHQFPNYSSELNVNALLLGDSALYLCASSLRTDGYTFGSGTRLTVV.

This chain connects TRBV11-1 to TRBJ2-2; no clear D gene. Germline CDR1 reads SGHAT; CDR2 reads FQDESV (reference sequence). This CDR3 is built from 13 residues. Trimming took 7 bases from V and 4 from J, leaving 10 bases between them. The CDR3, as DNA: TGTGCCAGCAAAGGTCTGGGCACCGGGGAGCTGTTTTTT. It is translated as CASKGLGTGELFF.

This clonotype has ten or more counts. The chain couples TRBV7-2 to TRBJ2-5; D remains ambiguous. The CDR3 runs 16 residues. V was shortened by 0 bases and J by 5 bases, with 16 bases between the two germline ends. CDR1 and CDR2 (germline): SGHTA, FQGNSA. CDR3 coding DNA: TGTGCCAGCAGCTTAGCCCACGTTTGGGGTTCGGAGACCCAGTACTTC. Translated: CASSLAHVWGSETQYF.

The chain employs TRBV12-3 or TRBV12-4 and TRBJ2-7; the D call may be TRBD1 or TRBD2 (6 bases each). CDR3 size: 15 residues. The germline V and J ends were trimmed by 0 bases and 4 bases, with 13 bases remaining between them. CDR3 coding DNA: TGTGCCAGCAGTTTAGCCCCCGGGGGCGGATACGAGCAGTACTTC. This sequence encodes CASSLAPGGGYEQYF.

Only a few counts were recorded for this clonotype. The rearrangement joins TRBV12-3 or TRBV12-4 to TRBJ1-2; D is perhaps TRBD1 (5 bases). The CDR3 contains 13 residues. V was shortened by 2 bases and J by 8 bases, with 12 bases between the two germline ends. The CDR3 DNA reads TGTGCCAGCAGTTTAAGTTCGGGGGTCGGCTACACCTTC. Translation: CASSLSSGVGYTF.

The chain recombines TRBV4-1 with TRBJ2-5; 7 bases map to TRBD2. In germline, CDR1 is MGHRA, CDR2 YSYEKL. This CDR3 spans 16 amino acids. J gave up 3 bases and V 1 base, and 8 bases lay outside the gene matches. CDR3 sequence reads: CASSQAVGLAEETQYF. The DNA of the CDR3 is TGCGCCAGCAGCCAAGCGGTAGGGCTAGCGGAAGAGACCCAGTACTTC.

This clonotype was observed a handful of times. V is TRBV5-1 and J is TRBJ1-3; TRBD1 matches 9 bases. CDR1 and CDR2 (germline): SGHRS, YFSETQ. This CDR3 contains 14 residues. The trim removed 9 bases at V and 4 bases at J, leaving 8 bases unmatched. The CDR3 region has the DNA TGCGCCACCGGGACAGGGATCACCGGAAACACCATATATTTT. Its protein is CATGTGITGNTIYF.

The chain uses TRBV7-6 and TRBJ2-5; TRBD1 aligns across 10 bases. The germline V gene has CDR1 SGHVS and CDR2 FNYEAQ. The CDR3 consists of 15 residues. The V and J ends lost 5 bases and 4 bases, in that order; junction bases with no gene match: 7. The CDR3 is CASSARQGAGETQYF. The CDR3, as DNA: TGTGCCAGCAGCGCTCGACAGGGGGCTGGAGAGACCCAGTACTTC.

This clonotype occurred once. V is TRBV10-3 and J is TRBJ2-3, with TRBD2 as a possible D gene (6 bases). The length of the CDR3 is 13 residues. V lost 7 bases and J 1 base, leaving 9 bases between the germline ends. CDR1 and CDR2 from the germline V gene are ENHRY and SYGVKD. CDR3 loop: CAINAGRTDTQYF. The CDR3 region has the DNA TGTGCCATCAACGCGGGGCGCACAGATACGCAGTATTTT.

This clonotype has a count of ten or more. The chain joins TRBV27 to TRBJ2-1, with 8 nucleotides matching TRBD2. CDR1 is MNHEY and CDR2 is SMNVEV in the germline V gene (reference sequence). V trimming: 6 bases; J trimming: 6 bases; junction bases outside the gene matches: 4. The CDR3 length is 13 residues. The CDR3 DNA reads TGTGCCAGCAGGCGGACTAGCCGCAATGAGCAGTTCTTC. Protein sequence: CASRRTSRNEQFF.

This clonotype was counted between two and nine times. This sequence joins TRBV20-1 and TRBJ1-1, with D unclear. Germline CDR1 is DFQATT and CDR2 is SNEGSKA (reference sequence). The V and J ends lost 3 bases and 0 bases respectively, with 11 bases between them. The CDR3 has 14 amino acids. DNA of the CDR3: TGCAGTGCTAGTTATACGTATATGAACACTGAAGCTTTCTTT. Encoded protein: CSASYTYMNTEAFF.

This clonotype was detected only once. V and J are TRBV12-3 or TRBV12-4 and TRBJ2-3, with D unclear. Trimming left V 6 bases short and J 2 bases short, with 18 bases between. The CDR3 is made up of 16 amino acids. The chain's CDR3 is CASSEALRRVTDTQYF. In nucleotides, the CDR3 is TGTGCCAGCAGCGAAGCCCTGAGACGGGTCACAGATACGCAGTATTTT.

This CDR3 is CATSRGQSSGNTIYF. The CDR3 DNA is TGTGCCACCAGCAGGGGACAGAGCTCTGGAAACACCATATATTTT. This rearrangement joins TRBV15 to TRBJ1-3; 7 bases align to TRBD1. CDR1 and CDR2 (germline): LNHNV, YYDKDF (reference sequence). The V segment lost 3 bases and the J segment 0 bases; nucleotides outside the gene matches: 2. This CDR3 contains 15 residues.

This clonotype was seen only a few times. The rearrangement links TRBV3-1 to TRBJ2-3; a weak D match, TRBD1 (6 bases). Germline V gene lookup returns CDR1 LGHDT and CDR2 YNNKEL (reference sequence). This CDR3 comprises 14 residues. V was clipped by 4 bases and J by 6 bases, with 14 bases between them. The CDR3 loop reads CASSPRDIPDTQYF. The CDR3 coding sequence is TGTGCCAGCAGCCCGAGGGACATTCCCGATACGCAGTATTTT.

This clonotype was seen only a few times. The V gene is TRBV12-3 or TRBV12-4, the J gene TRBJ2-5; TRBD2 matches 11 bases. The trim removed 7 bases at V and 6 bases at J, leaving 10 bases unmatched. The CDR3 loop spans 15 amino acids. The CDR3, as DNA: TGTGCCAGCATAGCGGGGGGGTCCGAGTGGAAGACCCAGTACTTC. It encodes CASIAGGSEWKTQYF.

This clonotype occurred a few times. This chain joins TRBV7-8 and TRBJ2-7; D call uncertain. This CDR3 region has 14 residues. V was pared by 5 bases and J by 6 bases, with 17 bases between. From germline, CDR1 is SGHVS and CDR2 FQNEAQ. CDR3 amino acids: CASSGWKDRAEQYF. CDR3 nucleotides: TGTGCCAGCAGCGGTTGGAAAGACCGCGCCGAGCAGTACTTC.

The chain carries TRBV24-1 and TRBJ2-3; D gene uncertain. From germline, CDR1 is KGHDR and CDR2 SFDVKD. The germline V and J ends were trimmed by 0 bases and 3 bases, with 9 bases remaining between them. The CDR3 runs 15 residues. The CDR3 bases are TGTGCCACCAGTGATTTGGGCAGGTCTACAGATACGCAGTATTTT. Its protein is CATSDLGRSTDTQYF.

The chain combines TRBV6-5 with TRBJ2-7, with TRBD1 matching over 7 bases. Germline CDR1 and CDR2: MNHEY and SVGAGI. V shed 6 bases, J shed 4 bases, and the junction held 12 bases outside the gene matches. The CDR3 is made up of 15 amino acids. This CDR3 is CASSPTGHRMYEQYF. CDR3 coding DNA: TGTGCCAGCAGCCCGACAGGGCATCGCATGTACGAGCAGTACTTC.

This clonotype has only a few counts. The chain is built from TRBV6-5 and TRBJ2-3; D possibly corresponds to TRBD1 (6 bases). Germline values: CDR1 MNHEY, CDR2 SVGAGI. CDR3 length: 15 amino acids. V shed 2 bases and J shed 2 bases, with 11 bases lying between them. The CDR3 DNA sequence: TGTGCCAGCAGTTACGGGGGCAGGCTCACAGATACGCAGTATTTT. This translates into CASSYGGRLTDTQYF.